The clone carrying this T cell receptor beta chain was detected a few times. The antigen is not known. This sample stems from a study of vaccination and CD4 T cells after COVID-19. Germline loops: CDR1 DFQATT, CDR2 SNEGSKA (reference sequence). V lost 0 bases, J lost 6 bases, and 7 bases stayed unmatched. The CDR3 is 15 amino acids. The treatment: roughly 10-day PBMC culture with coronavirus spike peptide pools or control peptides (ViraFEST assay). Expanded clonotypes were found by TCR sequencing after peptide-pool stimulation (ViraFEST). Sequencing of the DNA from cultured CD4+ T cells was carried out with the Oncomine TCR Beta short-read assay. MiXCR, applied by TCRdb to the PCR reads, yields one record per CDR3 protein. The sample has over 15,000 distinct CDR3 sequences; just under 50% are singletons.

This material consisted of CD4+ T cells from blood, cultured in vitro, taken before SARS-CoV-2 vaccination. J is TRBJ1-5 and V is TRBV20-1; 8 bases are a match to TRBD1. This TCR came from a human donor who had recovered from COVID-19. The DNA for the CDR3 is TGCAGTGCTAGAGAGTGGACAGGGAGGTTTCAGCCCCAGCATTTT. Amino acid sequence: CSAREWTGRFQPQHF.